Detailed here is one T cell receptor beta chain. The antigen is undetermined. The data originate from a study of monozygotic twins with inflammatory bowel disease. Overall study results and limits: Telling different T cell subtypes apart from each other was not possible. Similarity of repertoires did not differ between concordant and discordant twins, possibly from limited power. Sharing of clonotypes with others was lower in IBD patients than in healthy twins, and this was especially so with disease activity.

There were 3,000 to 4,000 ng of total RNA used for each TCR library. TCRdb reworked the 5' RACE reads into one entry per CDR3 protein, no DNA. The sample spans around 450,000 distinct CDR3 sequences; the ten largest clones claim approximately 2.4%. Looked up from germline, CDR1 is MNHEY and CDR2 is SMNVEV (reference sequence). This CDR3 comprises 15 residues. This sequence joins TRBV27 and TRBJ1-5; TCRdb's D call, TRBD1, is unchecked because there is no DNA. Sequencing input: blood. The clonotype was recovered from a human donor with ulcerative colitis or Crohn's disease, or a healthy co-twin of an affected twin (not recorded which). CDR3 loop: CASRQGTEHNQPQHF.